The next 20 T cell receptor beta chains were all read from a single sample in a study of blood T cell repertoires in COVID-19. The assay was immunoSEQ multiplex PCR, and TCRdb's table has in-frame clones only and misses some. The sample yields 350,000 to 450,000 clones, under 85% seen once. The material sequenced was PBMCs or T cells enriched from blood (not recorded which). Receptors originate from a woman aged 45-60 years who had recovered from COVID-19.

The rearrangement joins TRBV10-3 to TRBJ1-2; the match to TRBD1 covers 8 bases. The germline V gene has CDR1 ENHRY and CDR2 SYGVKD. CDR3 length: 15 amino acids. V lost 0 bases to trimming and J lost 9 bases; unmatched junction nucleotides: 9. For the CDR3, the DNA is TGTGCCATCAGTGAGTCGAAGGACAGGGAGAGGAGCTACACCTTC. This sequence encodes CAISESKDRERSYTF.

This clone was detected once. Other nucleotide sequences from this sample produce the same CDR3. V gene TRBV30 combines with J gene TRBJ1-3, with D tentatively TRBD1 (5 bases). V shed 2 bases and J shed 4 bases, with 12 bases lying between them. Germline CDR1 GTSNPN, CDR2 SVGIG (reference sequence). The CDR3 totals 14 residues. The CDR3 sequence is CAWSLQGGGNTIYF. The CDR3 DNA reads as TGTGCCTGGAGTCTCCAGGGTGGCGGAAACACCATATATTTT.

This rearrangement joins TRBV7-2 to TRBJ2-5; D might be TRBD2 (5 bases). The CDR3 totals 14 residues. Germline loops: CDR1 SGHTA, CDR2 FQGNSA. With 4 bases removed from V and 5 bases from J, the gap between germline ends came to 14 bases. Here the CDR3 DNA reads TGTGCCAGCAGCTCTTCACTTCCGGGGGAGACCCAGTACTTC. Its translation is CASSSSLPGETQYF. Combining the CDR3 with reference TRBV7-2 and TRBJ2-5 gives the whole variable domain GAGVSQSPSNKVTEKGKDVELRCDPISGHTALYWYRQSLGQGLEFLIYFQGNSAPDKSGLPSDRFSAERTGGSVSTLTIQRTQQEDSAVYLCASSSSLPGETQYFGPGTRLLVL.

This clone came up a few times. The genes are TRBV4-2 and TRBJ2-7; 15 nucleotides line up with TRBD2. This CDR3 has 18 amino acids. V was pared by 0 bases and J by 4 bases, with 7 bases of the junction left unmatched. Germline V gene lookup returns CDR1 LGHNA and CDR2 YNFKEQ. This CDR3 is CASSQEDRTSGRAYEQYF. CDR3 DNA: TGTGCCAGCAGCCAAGAAGACCGGACTAGCGGGAGGGCGTACGAGCAGTACTTC.

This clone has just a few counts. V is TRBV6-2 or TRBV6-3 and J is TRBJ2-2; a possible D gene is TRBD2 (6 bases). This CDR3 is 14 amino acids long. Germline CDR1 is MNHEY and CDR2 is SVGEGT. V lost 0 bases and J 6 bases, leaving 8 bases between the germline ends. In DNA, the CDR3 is TGTGCCAGCAGTTACTCGTTAGCGGCCGGGGAGCTGTTTTTT. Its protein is CASSYSLAAGELFF.

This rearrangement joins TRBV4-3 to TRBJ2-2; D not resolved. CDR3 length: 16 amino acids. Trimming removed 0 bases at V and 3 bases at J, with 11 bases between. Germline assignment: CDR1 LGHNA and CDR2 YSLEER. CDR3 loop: CASSQDHGWDTGELFF. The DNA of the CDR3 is TGCGCCAGCAGCCAAGATCACGGGTGGGACACCGGGGAGCTGTTTTTT.

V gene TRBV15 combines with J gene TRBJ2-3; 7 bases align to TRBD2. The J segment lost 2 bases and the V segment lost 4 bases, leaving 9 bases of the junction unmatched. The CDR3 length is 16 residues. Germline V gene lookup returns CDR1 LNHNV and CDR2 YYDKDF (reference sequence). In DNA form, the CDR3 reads TGTGCCACCAGCAATGGTCTAGCGGCCGTCACAGATACGCAGTATTTT. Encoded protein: CATSNGLAAVTDTQYF.

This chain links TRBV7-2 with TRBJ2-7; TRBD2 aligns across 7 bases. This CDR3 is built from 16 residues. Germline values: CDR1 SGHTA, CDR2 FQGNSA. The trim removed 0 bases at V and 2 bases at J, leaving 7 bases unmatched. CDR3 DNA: TGTGCCAGCAGCTTAGCGGGGCTAGCGGCCACCTACGAGCAGTACTTC. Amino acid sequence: CASSLAGLAATYEQYF.

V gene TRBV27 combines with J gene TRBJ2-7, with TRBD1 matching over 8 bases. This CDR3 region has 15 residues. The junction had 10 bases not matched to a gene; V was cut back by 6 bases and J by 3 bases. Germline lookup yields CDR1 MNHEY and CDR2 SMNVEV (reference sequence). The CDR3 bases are TGTGCCAGCAGCATCCGGGACAGGAGAAACTACGAGCAGTACTTC. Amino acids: CASSIRDRRNYEQYF.

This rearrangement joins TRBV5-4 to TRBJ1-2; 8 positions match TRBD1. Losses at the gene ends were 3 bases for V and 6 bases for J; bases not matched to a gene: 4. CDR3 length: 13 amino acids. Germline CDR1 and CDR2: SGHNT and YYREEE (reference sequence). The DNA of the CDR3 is TGTGCCAGCAGCTCCACAGGGGGGCATGGCTACACCTTC. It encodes CASSSTGGHGYTF.

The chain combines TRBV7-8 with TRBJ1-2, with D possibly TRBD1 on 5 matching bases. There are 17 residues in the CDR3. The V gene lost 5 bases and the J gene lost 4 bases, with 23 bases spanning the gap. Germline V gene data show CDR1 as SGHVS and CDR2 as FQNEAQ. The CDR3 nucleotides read TGTGCCAGCAGCCCCACCAGGACACGGCCCAACTCCTATGGCTACACCTTC. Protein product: CASSPTRTRPNSYGYTF.

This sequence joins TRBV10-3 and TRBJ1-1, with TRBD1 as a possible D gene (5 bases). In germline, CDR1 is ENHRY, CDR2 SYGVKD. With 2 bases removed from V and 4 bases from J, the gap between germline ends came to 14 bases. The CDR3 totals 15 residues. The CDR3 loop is CAISETGFGGTEAFF. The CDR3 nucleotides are TGTGCCATCAGTGAGACAGGCTTCGGGGGCACTGAAGCTTTCTTT.

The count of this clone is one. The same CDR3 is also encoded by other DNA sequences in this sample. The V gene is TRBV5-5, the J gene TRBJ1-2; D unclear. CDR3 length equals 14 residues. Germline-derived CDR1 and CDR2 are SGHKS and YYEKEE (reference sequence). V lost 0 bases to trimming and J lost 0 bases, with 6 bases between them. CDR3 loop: CASSLDRSNYGYTF. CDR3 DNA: TGTGCCAGCAGCTTGGACAGATCTAACTATGGCTACACCTTC.

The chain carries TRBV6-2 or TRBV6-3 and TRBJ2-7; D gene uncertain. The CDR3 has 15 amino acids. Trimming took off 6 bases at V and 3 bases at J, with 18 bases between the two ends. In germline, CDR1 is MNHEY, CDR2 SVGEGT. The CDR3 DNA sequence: TGTGCCAGCAGCCGACACCTATCCCCCCTCTACGAGCAGTACTTC. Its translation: CASSRHLSPLYEQYF.

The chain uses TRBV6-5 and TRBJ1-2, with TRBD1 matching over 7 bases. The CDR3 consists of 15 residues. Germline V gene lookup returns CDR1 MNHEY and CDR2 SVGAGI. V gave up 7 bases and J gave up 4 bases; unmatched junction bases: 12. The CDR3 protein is CASTPDRNTFYGYTF. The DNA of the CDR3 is TGTGCCAGCACACCGGACAGGAATACCTTCTATGGCTACACCTTC.

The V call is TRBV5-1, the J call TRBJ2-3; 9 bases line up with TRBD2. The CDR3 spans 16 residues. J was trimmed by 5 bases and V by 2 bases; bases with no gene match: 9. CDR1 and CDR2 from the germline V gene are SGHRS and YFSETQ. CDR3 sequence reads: CASSFFSGGEGDTQYF. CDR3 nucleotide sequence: TGCGCCAGCAGCTTCTTTAGCGGGGGCGAAGGAGATACGCAGTATTTT.

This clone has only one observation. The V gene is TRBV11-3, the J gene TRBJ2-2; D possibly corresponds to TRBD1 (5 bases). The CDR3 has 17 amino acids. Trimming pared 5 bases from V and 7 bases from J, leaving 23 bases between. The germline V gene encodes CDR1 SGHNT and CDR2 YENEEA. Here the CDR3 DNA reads TGTGCCAGCAGCCTTATGTTCGGCAGGGTAGTCTTCGGGGAGCTGTTTTTT. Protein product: CASSLMFGRVVFGELFF. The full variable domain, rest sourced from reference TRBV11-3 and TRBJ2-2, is EAGVVQSPRYKIIEKKQPVAFWCNPISGHNTLYWYLQNLGQGPELLIRYENEEAVDDSQLPKDRFSAERLKGVDSTLKIQPAELGDSAVYLCASSLMFGRVVFGELFFGEGSRLTVL.

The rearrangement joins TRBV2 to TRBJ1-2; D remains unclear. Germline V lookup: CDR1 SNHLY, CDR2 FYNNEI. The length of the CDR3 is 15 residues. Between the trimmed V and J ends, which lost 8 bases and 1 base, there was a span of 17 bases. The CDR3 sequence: CASEPGTDFNYGYTF. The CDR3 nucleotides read TGTGCCAGCGAACCGGGAACCGACTTTAACTATGGCTACACCTTC. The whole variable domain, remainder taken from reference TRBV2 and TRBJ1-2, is EPEVTQTPSHQVTQMGQEVILRCVPISNHLYFYWYRQILGQKVEFLVSFYNNEISEKSEIFDDQFSVERPDGSNFTLKIRSTKLEDSAMYFCASEPGTDFNYGYTFGSGTRLTVV.

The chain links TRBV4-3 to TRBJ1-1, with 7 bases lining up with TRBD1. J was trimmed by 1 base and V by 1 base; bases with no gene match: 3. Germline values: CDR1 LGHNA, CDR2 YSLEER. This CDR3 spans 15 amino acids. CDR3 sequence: CASSQGTGTNTEAFF. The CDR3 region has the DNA TGCGCCAGCAGCCAAGGGACAGGAACGAACACTGAAGCTTTCTTT.

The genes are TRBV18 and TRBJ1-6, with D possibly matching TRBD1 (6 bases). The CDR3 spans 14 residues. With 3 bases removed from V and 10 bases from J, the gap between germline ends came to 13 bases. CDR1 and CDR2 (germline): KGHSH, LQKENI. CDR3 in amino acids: CASSPGSGDSPLHF. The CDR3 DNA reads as TGTGCCAGCTCACCCGGGTCAGGGGACTCACCCCTCCACTTT. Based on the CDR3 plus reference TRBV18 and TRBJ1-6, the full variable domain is NAGVMQNPRHLVRRRGQEARLRCSPMKGHSHVYWYRQLPEEGLKFMVYLQKENIIDESGMPKERFSAEFPKEGPSILRIQQVVRGDSAAYFCASSPGSGDSPLHFGNGTRLTVT.